This T cell receptor (beta chain) is from a study of beta chain features in type 1 diabetes. Notes on the study in general: For cells with high TCR expression, cDNA sequencing could yield over-representation. PCR might preferentially amplify shorter templates, equally in patients and controls.

As every portion of the isolated RNA was reverse transcribed, the sequencing read expressed TCRB transcripts. Profiled with immunoSEQ multiplex PCR; TCRdb holds only in-frame clones, not every one. The repertoire holds hundreds of thousands of clones, with roughly 30% as singletons. The CDR3 sequence is 14 residues long. V was shortened by 6 bases and J by 3 bases, with 9 bases between the two germline ends. Germline CDR1 reads SNHLY; CDR2 reads FYNNEI. This clone was counted only a few times. Its antigen remains unknown. J is TRBJ2-6 and V is TRBV2, with D perhaps matching TRBD1 (5 bases). The clonotype comes from a man younger than 35 in good health. Specimen: naive CD4+ T cells from blood. CDR3 sequence reads: CASRDIGGANVLTF. CDR3 nucleotide sequence: TGTGCCAGCAGGGACATCGGTGGGGCCAACGTCCTGACTTTC.